This T cell receptor beta chain originates from a study of blood T cell repertoires in COVID-19. The wider study: The United States, Italy and Spain were the sources of the acute and convalescent COVID-19 samples.

This clone has only a few counts. V gave up 0 bases and J gave up 4 bases, with 9 bases separating them. CDR3 length equals 14 residues. Germline V gene sequence: CDR1 MGHRA, CDR2 YSYEKL. The table came from immunoSEQ multiplex PCR; TCRdb's copy has only in-frame clones and leaves some out. This repertoire shows 330,000 or so clones, over 85% found once; its top ten account for 3% to 4%. Sequenced sample: peripheral blood. The rearrangement joins TRBV4-1 to TRBJ1-2; D is unresolved. This clonotype was obtained from an older woman with COVID-19, enrolled during active disease. DNA of the CDR3: TGCGCCAGCAGCCAAGACGTCACCGGCTATGGCTACACCTTC. Translating it yields CASSQDVTGYGYTF.